These 30 T cell receptor beta chains share one sample of origin, sequenced in a study of tumor and adjacent non-tumor tissue in lung cancer (dated by TCRdb to 2016 to 2018). Bulk unsorted tissue served as the source for RNA extraction, and RNA quality was assessed using a NanoDrop ND-1000 and an Agilent 2100. For the normal lung samples, distant non-tumor tissue was collected more than 3 cm away from the tumor edge. Receptor libraries were prepared by multiplex PCR. The instrument given in TCRdb is Illumina HiSeq 2500. TCRbeta libraries were constructed through three rounds of nested PCR with primers (Table S4) according to protocols modified from ARM-PCR. TCRdb reworked the public reads: Q25 trimming with fastp, MiXCR clone assembly, productive beta chains retained. Identical CDR3 proteins give one entry, which carries the most common genes and DNA. The sample includes around 80,000 distinct CDR3 sequences, with approximately 82% observed a single time. The ten largest clonotypes hold 40% of the sample.

Sequencing input: distant non-tumor lung tissue. The source is a man in his 70s with non-small cell lung cancer.

Worth noting for this clonotype: Germline and junction disagree at one end, which may indicate a read error. This chain links TRBV5-4 with TRBJ1-1; no firm D call. Germline-derived CDR1 and CDR2 are SGHNT and YYREEE (reference sequence). The CDR3 runs to 13 residues. The CDR3 bases are TGCGCCAGCAGCGGCAGTATGAACACTGAACCTTTCTTT. This sequence encodes CASSGSMNTEPFF.

In the case of this clonotype: No conserved phenylalanine or tryptophan is present at the end of the CDR3, so a read error is the likely explanation. The chain recombines TRBV6-1 with TRBJ2-3, with 8 nucleotides matching TRBD1. V lost 3 bases to trimming and J lost 1 base; unmatched junction nucleotides: 6. Germline V gives CDR1 MNHNS, CDR2 SASEGT. The CDR3 sequence is 16 residues long. The CDR3 sequence: CASSDSPGQGTDTQYL. CDR3 nucleotides: TGTGCCAGCAGTGACTCTCCGGGACAGGGCACAGATACGCAGTATTTG.

On this clonotype itself: Since a much larger clone is just one base distant, this may be a read error. The genes are TRBV28 and TRBJ2-1; the D is unclear. The germline V and J ends were trimmed by 2 bases and 8 bases, with 13 bases remaining between them. Per germline, CDR1 MDHEN and CDR2 SYDVKM. The CDR3 loop spans 14 amino acids. The CDR3, as DNA: TGTGCCAGCAGTTTAGCAGAGAGTCTCGATGAGCAGTTCTTC. It yields the protein CASSLAESLDEQFF. The full variable domain, completed using reference TRBV28 and TRBJ2-1, is DVKVTQSSRYLVKRTGEKVFLECVQDMDHENMFWYRQDPGLGLRLIYFSYDVKMKEKGDIPEGYSVSREKKERFSLILESASTNQTSMYLCASSLAESLDEQFFGPGTRLTVL.

The rearrangement joins TRBV6-2 or TRBV6-3 to TRBJ2-4; the D gene could be TRBD1 or TRBD2 (5 bases each). Trimming pared 8 bases from V and 3 bases from J, leaving 11 bases between. Germline CDR1 and CDR2: MNHEY and SVGEGT. The CDR3 sequence is 13 residues long. As DNA, the CDR3 is TGTGCCAGCCGGGACCCTAGCAAAAACATTCAGTACTTC. Amino acid sequence: CASRDPSKNIQYF.

For this clonotype: An end of the junction does not agree with germline; a read error may underlie this. The V call is TRBV12-3 or TRBV12-4, the J call TRBJ2-2; D unresolved. The CDR3 covers 15 residues. CDR3 in DNA: TGTTCCAGCAGTCCCCAATGTGGGAACGCTGGGGAGCTGTTTTTT. Its protein product is CSSSPQCGNAGELFF.

A word on this clonotype: Relative to the germline gene, one junction end is altered; a read error may explain this. The chain recombines TRBV5-5 with TRBJ2-5; no clear D. The CDR3 has 13 amino acids. The germline V gene encodes CDR1 SGHKS and CDR2 YYEKEE (reference sequence). The CDR3 sequence: CASSLVSPYTQYF. CDR3 nucleotide sequence: TGTGCCAGCAGCTTGGTCAGTCCGTACACCCAGTATTTC.

There are a few counts of this clonotype. This clone may be a read error of a much larger clone one base away. The chain recombines TRBV10-2 with TRBJ2-3; maybe TRBD2 (5 bases). This CDR3 has 14 residues. Trimming stripped 7 bases from V and 2 bases from J, with 13 bases between. CDR1 is WSHSY and CDR2 is SAAADI in the germline V gene. The CDR3 protein is CASTKREFTDTQYF. CDR3 bases: TGCGCCAGCACCAAGAGGGAATTCACAGATACGCAGTATTTT.

This clonotype ranks as medium-sized. This chain uses TRBV28 with TRBJ2-1; 7 nucleotides match TRBD2. Trimming at V came to 8 bases and at J to 0 bases, leaving 7 bases not matched to a gene. The CDR3 loop spans 15 amino acids. Germline assignment: CDR1 MDHEN and CDR2 SYDVKM. The CDR3, as DNA: TGTGCCAGCCTTCGCGGCGGGAGCTCCTACAATGAGCAGTTCTTC. Amino acids: CASLRGGSSYNEQFF.

This chain joins TRBV12-3 or TRBV12-4 and TRBJ1-3; D perhaps matches TRBD1 (5 bases). The CDR3 is 18 residues long. CDR3 region: CTISRPGTGFGSGNTIYF. CDR3 nucleotide sequence: TGTACCATCAGTCGTCCTGGGACTGGGTTCGGCTCTGGAAACACCATATATTTT.

A word on this clonotype: Sequence at one end of the junction differs from germline and may be a read error. The V call is TRBV12-5, the J call TRBJ1-4; D is perhaps TRBD1 (5 bases). The CDR3 has 13 residues. Germline CDR1 and CDR2: LGHNT and FRNRAP. The CDR3 loop is CVSRAGTGEKLFF. CDR3 coding DNA: TGTGTTAGCCGGGCAGGGACTGGTGAAAAACTATTTTTT.

To note about this clonotype: Germline is not matched at one junction end, which may reflect a read error. The chain links TRBV4-1 to TRBJ2-5, with D possibly TRBD2 on 5 matching bases. The CDR3 consists of 16 residues. Germline assignment: CDR1 MGHRA and CDR2 YSYEKL. The CDR3 DNA reads as TGCGCCAGTAGCCGGAATCCTGAGAGGGAACAAGAGATCCAGTACTTC. It encodes CASSRNPEREQEIQYF.

With respect to this clonotype: Its ends do not fully match the called genes, so a read error is possible. The V gene is TRBV6-5, the J gene TRBJ2-7, with 9 bases aligning to TRBD2. The CDR3 loop spans 18 amino acids. The germline V gene encodes CDR1 MNHEY and CDR2 SVGAGI. CDR3 DNA: TGTGCCAGCAGTTACTCTGGGCTAGCGGGACCCACAGGGTCCGAGAAGTACTTC. This codes for CASSYSGLAGPTGSEKYF.

A word on this clonotype: An end of the junction differs from the germline gene, which may be a read error. The rearrangement joins TRBV29-1 to TRBJ2-3, with D perhaps given as TRBD1 or TRBD2 (5 bases each). CDR1 SQVTM and CDR2 ANQGSEA come from the germline V gene. This CDR3 has 17 residues. DNA of the CDR3: TGCAGCGTTGAAACAGGAGCGGCAAGGGGCGAGGCAGATATGCAGTATTTT. It yields the protein CSVETGAARGEADMQYF.

This clonotype was found many times. J is TRBJ1-1 and V is TRBV29-1; no reliable D call. Trimming removed 7 bases at V and 1 base at J, with 10 bases between. Germline-derived CDR1 and CDR2 are SQVTM and ANQGSEA. The CDR3 spans 12 residues. CDR3 protein: CSAATWNTEAFF. CDR3 DNA: TGCAGCGCCGCGACTTGGAACACTGAAGCTTTCTTT. Full variable domain (missing parts from reference TRBV29-1 and TRBJ1-1): SAVISQKPSRDICQRGTSLTIQCQVDSQVTMMFWYRQQPGQSLTLIATANQGSEATYESGFVIDKFPISRPNLTFSTLTVSNMSPEDSSIYLCSAATWNTEAFFGQGTRLTVV.

CDR3 region: CASSLSPAYHEAQYF. In nucleotides, the CDR3 is TGTGCCAGCAGCTTAAGTCCAGCGTATCATGAGGCCCAGTACTTC. The chain has TRBV11-1 and TRBJ2-5, with D unresolved. The germline CDR1 and CDR2 sequences are SGHAT and FQDESV (reference sequence). Deletions cut 2 bases from V and 9 bases from J, with 19 bases between. The CDR3 is 15 amino acids.

This chain links TRBV4-1 with TRBJ2-2, with 11 bases matching TRBD2. This CDR3 region has 20 residues. CDR1 is MGHRA, CDR2 YSYEKL, per germline. V dropped 6 bases and J dropped 7; count of bases not matched to a gene: 22. CDR3 region: CASRARGSSGGPWGIGELFF. The CDR3 nucleotides are TGCGCCAGCAGAGCAAGGGGGTCTAGCGGGGGGCCGTGGGGAATCGGGGAGCTGTTTTTT.

The chain uses TRBV28 and TRBJ1-5, with no clear D. The ends were cut back, 3 bases at V and 8 bases at J, with 17 bases in the middle. Germline loops: CDR1 MDHEN, CDR2 SYDVKM. The CDR3 runs to 15 residues. CDR3 DNA sequence: TGTGCCAGCAGTTTTGAAGGCCTGAGTTTCGAGCCCCAGCATTTT. It specifies CASSFEGLSFEPQHF.

The CDR3 coding sequence is TGCAGTGCTGCTCCCCTGACAGGGGCCACTGGGAATGAGCAGTTCTTC. Protein sequence: CSAAPLTGATGNEQFF. The chain employs TRBV20-1 and TRBJ2-1; 8 nucleotides line up with TRBD1. After removal of 5 bases from V and 7 bases from J, the junction contained 16 bases not matched to a gene. CDR1 is DFQATT and CDR2 is SNEGSKA in the germline V gene (reference sequence). The CDR3 loop spans 16 amino acids.

A note on this clonotype: This clone may be a read error of a much larger clone one base away. The genes are TRBV6-5 and TRBJ2-1; D possibly uses TRBD1 or TRBD2 (5 bases each). The germline gives CDR1 MNHEY, CDR2 SVGAGI. The CDR3 consists of 15 residues. This CDR3 is CASSYVRDRYNERFF. The CDR3, as DNA: TGTGCCAGCAGTTACGTCCGGGACCGTTACAATGAGCGGTTCTTC.

This sequence joins TRBV12-3 or TRBV12-4 and TRBJ1-2; possibly TRBD1 for D (6 bases). This CDR3 region has 15 residues. The V and J ends lost 7 bases and 2 bases respectively, with 17 bases between them. The CDR3 is CASTSQTGVNYGYTF. In nucleotides, the CDR3 is TGTGCCAGCACCTCCCAGACAGGCGTAAACTATGGCTACACCTTC.

V is TRBV4-1 and J is TRBJ2-7; 11 positions agree with TRBD2. Germline V CDR1 and CDR2: MGHRA, YSYEKL. The length of the CDR3 is 16 residues. With V trimmed by 5 bases and J by 5 bases, 11 bases remained unmatched. The CDR3 here is CASSRILAGEGDEQYF. CDR3 DNA sequence: TGCGCCAGCAGCAGGATACTAGCGGGGGAGGGGGACGAGCAGTACTTC.

A word on this clonotype: At one of its ends the junction is not consistent with the germline gene, which may arise from a read error. This chain uses TRBV6-5 with TRBJ2-5; TRBD1 aligns across 8 bases. CDR3 length equals 17 residues. Germline lookup yields CDR1 MNHEY and CDR2 SVGAGI. The CDR3 reads CASSSAGTGFPQETRYF. DNA for the CDR3: TGTGCCAGCAGTTCCGCCGGGACAGGATTCCCACAAGAGACCCGGTACTTC.

Turning to this clonotype: Because it lacks the conserved phenylalanine or tryptophan at the end, this CDR3 is likely a read error. No DNA is shown, since the ends of the CDR3 on it are uncertain; the CDR3 is the one TCRdb lists. The V call is TRBV29-1, the J call TRBJ2-5. The CDR3 adds up to 13 amino acids, both ends counted. Per the germline V gene, CDR1 is SQVTM and CDR2 is ANQGSEA. CDR3 in amino acids: CKVAARNKETQSL.

About this clonotype: A read error may produce the germline difference seen at one junction end. The chain joins TRBV6-1 to TRBJ1-2; D perhaps matches TRBD1 (6 bases). This CDR3 is 12 amino acids long. CDR1 MNHNS and CDR2 SASEGT come from the germline V gene. Here the CDR3 reads CASSLPIGGFTF. The DNA for the CDR3 is TGTGCCAGCAGCCTTCCGATCGGGGGCTTCACCTTC.

This clonotype was observed a handful of times. A much larger clonotype is one base distant, so this may be a read error. V gene TRBV29-1 combines with J gene TRBJ1-6; weak D call: TRBD1 (6 bases). This CDR3 has 14 residues. In germline, CDR1 is SQVTM, CDR2 ANQGSEA. CDR3 bases: TGCAACGCCGGGAGAGCAGGGGATAATTCACCCCTCCACTTT. As protein: CNAGRAGDNSPLHF. The full variable domain, with the rest looked up from reference TRBV29-1 and TRBJ1-6, is SAVISQKPSRDICQRGTSLTIQCQVDSQVTMMFWYRQQPGQSLTLIATANQGSEATYESGFVIDKFPISRPNLTFSTLTVSNMSPEDSSIYLCNAGRAGDNSPLHFGNGTRLTVT.

With respect to this clonotype: This CDR3 is missing its conserved last phenylalanine or tryptophan, likely due to a read error. This chain links TRBV6-2 or TRBV6-3 with TRBJ2-2; 10 bases are shared with TRBD1. This CDR3 contains 15 residues. Germline V gives CDR1 MNHEY, CDR2 SVGEGT. Here the CDR3 DNA reads TGTGGCAGTAGTCCCGGGACAGGGGACACCGGGGAGCTGTTTCTT. Protein sequence: CGSSPGTGDTGELFL.

The rearrangement joins TRBV13 to TRBJ2-1; D uncertain. Trimming cost V 5 bases and J 5 bases, with 16 bases left between them. The germline V gene has CDR1 PRHDT and CDR2 FYEKMQ (reference sequence). The CDR3 runs to 15 residues. CDR3 coding DNA: TGTGCCAGCAGCCCCACACTGTGGGCACACAATGAGCAGTTCTTC. Translating gives CASSPTLWAHNEQFF.

Turning to this clonotype: Being one base from a much bigger clone, this may be a read error. The rearrangement uses TRBV28 and TRBJ1-5; tentatively, D is TRBD1 (5 bases). With the DNA end fitting TRBJ2-3 better, the J assignment may be wrong. Germline V gene lookup returns CDR1 MDHEN and CDR2 SYDVKM. This CDR3 contains 12 residues. The CDR3 reads CASTPQGQPQYF. Here the CDR3 DNA reads TGTGCCAGCACCCCGCAGGGCCAGCCCCAGTATTTT.

This clonotype was observed a few times. A read error may explain this, as a much larger clone is one base away. Here the CDR3 DNA reads TGTGCCAGCACCCCCCCAGGCGCCTCCTATGACTACACCTTC. This sequence encodes CASTPPGASYDYTF. This chain connects TRBV6-6 to TRBJ1-2; D unresolved. Germline-derived CDR1 and CDR2 are MNHNY and SVGAGI (reference sequence). The CDR3 contains 14 residues.

CDR3 region: CASSRGLGSYNEQFF. CDR3 nucleotide sequence: TGTGCCAGCAGTAGGGGGTTGGGCTCCTACAATGAGCAGTTCTTC. The chain couples TRBV7-8 to TRBJ2-1, with D possibly matching TRBD1 (6 bases). Germline-derived CDR1 and CDR2 are SGHVS and FQNEAQ. The V end lost 6 bases, the J end lost 0 bases, and 12 bases lay between the germline ends. This CDR3 has 15 residues. Full variable domain (outside the CDR3, taken from reference TRBV7-8 and TRBJ2-1): GAGVSQSPRYKVAKRGQDVALRCDPISGHVSLFWYQQALGQGPEFLTYFQNEAQLDKSGLPSDRFFAERPEGSVSTLKIQRTQQEDSAVYLCASSRGLGSYNEQFFGPGTRLTVL.